This TCR beta chain came from a study of monozygotic twins with inflammatory bowel disease. Whole-study results and caveats: No distinction between different T cell subtypes was possible. Repertoire similarity did not differ between concordant and discordant twins, possibly owing to limited power.

Comment on this clonotype: Its antigen is unidentified.

The UMIs contained a 6-nucleotide sample barcode. They were added by template switching during cDNA synthesis. Amplification of TCRalpha and TCRbeta cDNA involved two nested PCRs that ran for about 16 and 10 cycles. TCRdb re-called the 5' RACE reads and gives one entry per CDR3 protein, without DNA. Across a few hundred thousand distinct CDR3 sequences, the top ten clones capture 2% to 3% of the sample. The CDR3 contains 16 residues. Per germline, CDR1 SGHRS and CDR2 YFSETQ. Sequencing was performed on blood. This TCR derives from a human donor with ulcerative colitis or Crohn's disease, or a healthy co-twin of an affected twin (not recorded which). The chain recombines TRBV5-1 with TRBJ2-3; TCRdb reports TRBD1, a call that lacks DNA to check it against. The CDR3 sequence is CASSLAPSPPTDTQYF.